This T cell receptor (beta chain) was sequenced during a study of vaccination effects on CD4 cells after COVID-19. Across the whole study: It was a median of 72 days after the second dose that post-vaccine samples were obtained.

This clone was recorded a few times. The antigen is undetermined. Trimming took 0 bases from V and 2 from J, leaving 14 bases between them. The CDR3 spans 16 residues. Germline CDR1 SGHRS, CDR2 YFSETQ. Study conclusions and caveats: Clones of infection and vaccine origin contracted markedly late after vaccination.

Generated by immunoSEQ multiplex PCR, the TCRdb table keeps only in-frame clones and is missing some. The top ten clones hold less than 2.5% of a sample with about 73,000 clones, around 70% of them seen once. CD4+ T cell isolation took place after more than eight days of culture. The vaccine given was either BNT162b2 or mRNA-1273, in two doses. All vaccine recipients tested negative for nucleocapsid antibodies and had never contracted SARS-CoV-2 infection. A half-medium replacement with IL-2 medium was carried out on days 3 and 7. The chain uses TRBV5-1 and TRBJ1-1; D uncertain. The starting material was CD4+ T cells from PBMCs cultured without peptide, obtained after COVID-19 vaccination. The TCR was taken from a human donor who received a COVID-19 vaccine. CDR3: CASSLGSSIRNTEAFF. Here the CDR3 DNA reads TGCGCCAGCAGCTTGGGATCATCAATTCGAAACACTGAAGCTTTCTTT.